This TCR beta chain was recorded in a study of OX40 agonist ivuxolimab in advanced cancers. Data came from immunoSEQ multiplex PCR; TCRdb stores just in-frame clones and leaves some out. The table includes about 53,000 clones, 88% detected once. The sequence was obtained from an adult with an advanced solid tumor such as melanoma, head and neck, liver or kidney cancer. The sample here was CD4+ or CD8+ T cells sorted from blood, taken in a trial of the OX40 agonist ivuxolimab.

The CDR3 nucleotides are TGTGCCAGCAGCCCCCTGGAGGCAGGGAGGATCGAGCAGTACTTC. Amino acids: CASSPLEAGRIEQYF. This sequence joins TRBV7-2 and TRBJ2-7, with a possible D match to TRBD2 (6 bases). Germline V gene data show CDR1 as SGHTA and CDR2 as FQGNSA. The CDR3 runs 15 residues. Trimming left V 5 bases short and J 6 bases short, with 20 bases between.